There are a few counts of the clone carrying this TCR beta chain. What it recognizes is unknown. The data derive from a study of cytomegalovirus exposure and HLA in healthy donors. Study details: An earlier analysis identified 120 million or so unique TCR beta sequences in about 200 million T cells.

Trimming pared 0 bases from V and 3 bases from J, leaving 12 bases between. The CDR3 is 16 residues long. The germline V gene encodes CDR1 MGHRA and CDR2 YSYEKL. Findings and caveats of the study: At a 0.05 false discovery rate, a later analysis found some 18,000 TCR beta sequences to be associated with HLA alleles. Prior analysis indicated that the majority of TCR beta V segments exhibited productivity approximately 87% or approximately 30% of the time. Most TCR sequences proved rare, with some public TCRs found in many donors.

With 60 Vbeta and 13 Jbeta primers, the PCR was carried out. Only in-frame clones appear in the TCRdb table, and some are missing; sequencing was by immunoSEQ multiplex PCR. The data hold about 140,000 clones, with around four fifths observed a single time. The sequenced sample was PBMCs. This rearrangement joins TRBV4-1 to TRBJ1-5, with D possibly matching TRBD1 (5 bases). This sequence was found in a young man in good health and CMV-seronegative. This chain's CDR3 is CASSQDGAGANQPQHF. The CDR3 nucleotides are TGCGCCAGCAGCCAAGATGGGGCTGGGGCCAATCAGCCCCAGCATTTT.